This entry is about one T cell receptor (beta chain). Antigen: not known. TCR cDNA was made by 5'RACE template switching, adding a universal primer site and UMIs. TCRdb reprocessed the 5' RACE reads via MiXCR and lists one record per CDR3 protein. The table shows approximately 510,000 distinct CDR3 sequences, with about a fifth occurring only once. This CDR3 spans 16 amino acids. V gave up 1 base and J gave up 4 bases; unmatched junction bases: 5. Germline lookup yields CDR1 SNHLY and CDR2 FYNNEI. These data belong to a study of T cells after yellow fever vaccination. Study observations and caveats: Most primary-vaccination clones reappeared after the booster (about 97% CD4, 88% CD8). In FACS-sorted repertoires, abundant clonotypes from the bulk population could appear as contaminants.

The sequencing here drew on PBMCs, taken 20 to 25 days after the first yellow fever vaccination. The TCR comes from a man aged 18 to 30 who received the YFV17D yellow fever vaccine. J is TRBJ1-5 and V is TRBV2; 9 nucleotides match TRBD1. The CDR3 here is CASSEGTGVGNQPQHF. Written as DNA, the CDR3 is TGTGCCAGCAGTGAAGGGACAGGGGTTGGTAATCAGCCCCAGCATTTT.